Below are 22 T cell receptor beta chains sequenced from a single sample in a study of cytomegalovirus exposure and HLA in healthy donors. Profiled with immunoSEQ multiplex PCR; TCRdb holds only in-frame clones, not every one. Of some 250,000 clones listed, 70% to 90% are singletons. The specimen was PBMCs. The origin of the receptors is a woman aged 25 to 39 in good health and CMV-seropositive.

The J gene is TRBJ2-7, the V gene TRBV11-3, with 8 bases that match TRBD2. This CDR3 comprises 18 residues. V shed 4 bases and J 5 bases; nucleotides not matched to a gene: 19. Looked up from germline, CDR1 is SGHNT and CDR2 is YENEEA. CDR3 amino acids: CASSSREGESGRVDEQYF. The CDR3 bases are TGTGCCAGCAGCTCCCGAGAGGGAGAGAGCGGGAGAGTCGACGAGCAGTACTTC.

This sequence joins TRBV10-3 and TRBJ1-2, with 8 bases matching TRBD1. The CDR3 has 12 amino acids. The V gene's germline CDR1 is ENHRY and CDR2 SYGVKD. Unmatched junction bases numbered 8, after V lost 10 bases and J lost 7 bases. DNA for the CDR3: TGTGCCACCCGAGACAGGGGCGGTGGCTACACCTTC. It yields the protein CATRDRGGGYTF.

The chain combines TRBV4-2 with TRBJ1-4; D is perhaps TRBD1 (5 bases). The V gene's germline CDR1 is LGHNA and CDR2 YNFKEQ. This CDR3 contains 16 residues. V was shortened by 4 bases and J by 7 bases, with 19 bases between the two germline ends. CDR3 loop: CASSPVISGVGEKLFF. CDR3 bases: TGTGCCAGCAGCCCGGTTATATCGGGGGTTGGTGAAAAACTGTTTTTT.

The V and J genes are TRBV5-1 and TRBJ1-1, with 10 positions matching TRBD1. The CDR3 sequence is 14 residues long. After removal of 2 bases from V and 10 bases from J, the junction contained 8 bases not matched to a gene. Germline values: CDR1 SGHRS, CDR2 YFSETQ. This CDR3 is CASSFGQGGLGAFF. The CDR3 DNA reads TGCGCCAGCAGCTTTGGACAGGGGGGACTAGGAGCTTTCTTT. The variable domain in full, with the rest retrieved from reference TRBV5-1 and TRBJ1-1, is KAGVTQTPRYLIKTRGQQVTLSCSPISGHRSVSWYQQTPGQGLQFLFEYFSETQRNKGNFPGRFSGRQFSNSRSEMNVSTLELGDSALYLCASSFGQGGLGAFFGQGTRLTVV.

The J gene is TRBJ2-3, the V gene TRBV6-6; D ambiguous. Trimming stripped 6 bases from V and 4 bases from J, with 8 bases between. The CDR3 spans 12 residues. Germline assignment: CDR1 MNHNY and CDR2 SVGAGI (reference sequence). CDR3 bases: TGTGCCAGCAGAATAGTTGCAGATACGCAGTATTTT. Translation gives CASRIVADTQYF.

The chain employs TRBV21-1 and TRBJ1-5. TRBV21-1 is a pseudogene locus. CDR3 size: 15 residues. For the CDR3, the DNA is TGTGCCAGCCGGAGAGGCAGACCCAATTGCCAGCCCCAGCATTTT. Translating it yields CASRRGRPNCQPQHF.

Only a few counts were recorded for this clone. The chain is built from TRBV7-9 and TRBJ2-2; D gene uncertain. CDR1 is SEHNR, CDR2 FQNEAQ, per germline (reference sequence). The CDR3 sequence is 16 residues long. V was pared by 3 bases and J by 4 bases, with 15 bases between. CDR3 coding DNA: TGTGCCAGCAGCTTCTGGCAGGTACTTTCCACCGGGGAGCTGTTTTTT. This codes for CASSFWQVLSTGELFF.

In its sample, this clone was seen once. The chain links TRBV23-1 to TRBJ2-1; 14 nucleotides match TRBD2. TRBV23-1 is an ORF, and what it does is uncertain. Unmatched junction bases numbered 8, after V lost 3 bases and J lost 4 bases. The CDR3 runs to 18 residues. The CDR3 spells CASSQLGTSGSEYNEQFF. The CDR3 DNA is TGCGCCAGCAGTCAGCTCGGGACTAGCGGGAGTGAGTACAATGAGCAGTTCTTC.

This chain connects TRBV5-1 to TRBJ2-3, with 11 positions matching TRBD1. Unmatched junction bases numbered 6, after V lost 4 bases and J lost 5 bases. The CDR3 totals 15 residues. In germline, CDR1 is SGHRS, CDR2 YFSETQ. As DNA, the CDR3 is TGCGCCAGCAGCGTTACGGGACAGGGGGTAGATACGCAGTATTTT. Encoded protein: CASSVTGQGVDTQYF. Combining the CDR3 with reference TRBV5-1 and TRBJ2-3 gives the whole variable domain KAGVTQTPRYLIKTRGQQVTLSCSPISGHRSVSWYQQTPGQGLQFLFEYFSETQRNKGNFPGRFSGRQFSNSRSEMNVSTLELGDSALYLCASSVTGQGVDTQYFGPGTRLTVL.

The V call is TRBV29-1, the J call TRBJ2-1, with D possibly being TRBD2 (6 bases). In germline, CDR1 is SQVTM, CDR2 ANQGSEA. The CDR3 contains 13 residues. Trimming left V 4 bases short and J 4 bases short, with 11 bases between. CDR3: CSVAPSGYNEQFF. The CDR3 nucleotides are TGCAGCGTTGCTCCGAGCGGGTACAATGAGCAGTTCTTC.

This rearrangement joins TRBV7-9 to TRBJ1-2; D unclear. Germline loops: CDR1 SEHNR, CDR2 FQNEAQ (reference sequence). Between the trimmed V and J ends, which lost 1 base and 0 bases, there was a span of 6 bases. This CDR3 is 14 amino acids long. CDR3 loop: CASSLVGPNYGYTF. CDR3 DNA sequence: TGTGCCAGCAGCTTAGTCGGTCCTAACTATGGCTACACCTTC.

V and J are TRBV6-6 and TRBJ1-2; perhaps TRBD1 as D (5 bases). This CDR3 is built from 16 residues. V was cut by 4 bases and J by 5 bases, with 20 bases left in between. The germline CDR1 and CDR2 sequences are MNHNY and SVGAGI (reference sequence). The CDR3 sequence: CASSSEPTAIPYGYTF. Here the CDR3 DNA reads TGTGCCAGCAGTTCCGAACCGACAGCTATCCCATATGGCTACACCTTC.

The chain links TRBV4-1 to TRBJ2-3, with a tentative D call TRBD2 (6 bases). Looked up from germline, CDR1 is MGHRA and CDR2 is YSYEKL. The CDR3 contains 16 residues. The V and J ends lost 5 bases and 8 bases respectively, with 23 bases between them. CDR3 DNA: TGCGCCAGCAGCGGGACTGGCTCCGGTGCTCCGGGTACGCAGTATTTT. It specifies CASSGTGSGAPGTQYF.

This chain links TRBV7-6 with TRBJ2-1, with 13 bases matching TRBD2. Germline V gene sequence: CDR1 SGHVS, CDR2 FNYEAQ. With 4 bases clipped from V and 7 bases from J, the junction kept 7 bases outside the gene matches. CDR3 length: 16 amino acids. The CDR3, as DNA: TGTGCCAGCAGCTCCCCTAGGACTAGCGGGAGTAATGAGCAGTTCTTC. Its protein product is CASSSPRTSGSNEQFF.

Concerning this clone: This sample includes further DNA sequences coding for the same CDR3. The CDR3 DNA reads as TGTGCCAGCAGCCCGCGACTAGCGGGGAGCACAGATACGCAGTATTTT. It specifies CASSPRLAGSTDTQYF. The chain has TRBV13 and TRBJ2-3, with 11 bases lining up with TRBD2. The germline V gene has CDR1 PRHDT and CDR2 FYEKMQ (reference sequence). The trim removed 5 bases at V and 0 bases at J, leaving 4 bases unmatched. The CDR3 consists of 16 residues.

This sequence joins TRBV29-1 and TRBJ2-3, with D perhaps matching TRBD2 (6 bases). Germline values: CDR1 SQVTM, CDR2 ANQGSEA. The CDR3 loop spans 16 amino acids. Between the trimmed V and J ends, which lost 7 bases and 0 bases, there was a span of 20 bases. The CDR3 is CSALNRDWDSTDTQYF. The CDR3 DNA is TGCAGCGCTCTAAACCGGGACTGGGATAGCACAGATACGCAGTATTTT.

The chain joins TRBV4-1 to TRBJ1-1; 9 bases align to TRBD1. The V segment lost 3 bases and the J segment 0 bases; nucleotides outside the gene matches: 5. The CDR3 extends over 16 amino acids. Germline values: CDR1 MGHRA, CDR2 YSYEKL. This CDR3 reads CASSHPGTGMNTEAFF. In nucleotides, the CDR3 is TGCGCCAGCAGCCATCCTGGGACAGGGATGAACACTGAAGCTTTCTTT.

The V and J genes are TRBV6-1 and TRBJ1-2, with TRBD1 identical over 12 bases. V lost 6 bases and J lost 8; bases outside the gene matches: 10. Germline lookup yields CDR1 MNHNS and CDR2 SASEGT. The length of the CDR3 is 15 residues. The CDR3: CASRVRDRGLDGYTF. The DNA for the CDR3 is TGTGCCAGCAGGGTTCGGGACAGGGGGCTCGACGGCTACACCTTC.

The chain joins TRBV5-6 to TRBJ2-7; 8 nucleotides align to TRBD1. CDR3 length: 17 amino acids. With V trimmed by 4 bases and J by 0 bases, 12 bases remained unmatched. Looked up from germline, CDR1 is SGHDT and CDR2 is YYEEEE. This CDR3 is CASSTAGTGLPSYEQYF. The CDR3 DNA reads TGTGCCAGCAGCACTGCCGGGACAGGACTTCCCTCCTACGAGCAGTACTTC.

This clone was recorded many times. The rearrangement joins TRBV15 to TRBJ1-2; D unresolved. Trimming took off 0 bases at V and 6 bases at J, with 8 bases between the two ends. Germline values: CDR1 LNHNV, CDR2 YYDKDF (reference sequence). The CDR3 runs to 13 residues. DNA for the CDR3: TGTGCCACCAGCAGAGAGGAGGGCGATGGCTACACCTTC. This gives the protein CATSREEGDGYTF.

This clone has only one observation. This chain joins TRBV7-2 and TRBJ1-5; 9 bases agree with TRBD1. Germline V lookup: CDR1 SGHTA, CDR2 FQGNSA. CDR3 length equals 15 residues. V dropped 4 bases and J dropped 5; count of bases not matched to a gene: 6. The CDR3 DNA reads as TGTGCCAGCAGCTCACCGGGACAGGGCTATCAGCCCCAGCATTTT. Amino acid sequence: CASSSPGQGYQPQHF.

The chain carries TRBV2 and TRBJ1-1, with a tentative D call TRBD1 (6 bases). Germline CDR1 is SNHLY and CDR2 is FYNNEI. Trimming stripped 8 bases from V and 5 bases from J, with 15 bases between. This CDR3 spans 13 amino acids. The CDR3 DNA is TGTGCCAGCGAAGACAGGTTAGTAACTGAAGCTTTCTTT. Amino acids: CASEDRLVTEAFF.